This T cell receptor beta chain was captured in a study of blood T cell repertoires in COVID-19. In the study overall: The United States, Italy and Spain were the sources of the acute and convalescent COVID-19 samples.

With V trimmed by 0 bases and J by 8 bases, 7 bases remained unmatched. This CDR3 has 16 residues. The germline CDR1 and CDR2 sequences are SGHRS and YFSETQ. Clones were read by immunoSEQ multiplex PCR, and TCRdb kept only the in-frame ones, dropping some. This sample has 200,000 or so clones, with 60% to 80% found just once. This clonotype was sampled from a man aged 60-69 years with active or convalescent COVID-19. The sequencing input was peripheral blood. The rearrangement links TRBV5-1 to TRBJ2-1; 11 nucleotides agree with TRBD2. In DNA, the CDR3 is TGCGCCAGCAGCTTGGTAATAGCGGGAGGGTTAGATGAGCAGTTCTTC. Amino acid sequence: CASSLVIAGGLDEQFF.